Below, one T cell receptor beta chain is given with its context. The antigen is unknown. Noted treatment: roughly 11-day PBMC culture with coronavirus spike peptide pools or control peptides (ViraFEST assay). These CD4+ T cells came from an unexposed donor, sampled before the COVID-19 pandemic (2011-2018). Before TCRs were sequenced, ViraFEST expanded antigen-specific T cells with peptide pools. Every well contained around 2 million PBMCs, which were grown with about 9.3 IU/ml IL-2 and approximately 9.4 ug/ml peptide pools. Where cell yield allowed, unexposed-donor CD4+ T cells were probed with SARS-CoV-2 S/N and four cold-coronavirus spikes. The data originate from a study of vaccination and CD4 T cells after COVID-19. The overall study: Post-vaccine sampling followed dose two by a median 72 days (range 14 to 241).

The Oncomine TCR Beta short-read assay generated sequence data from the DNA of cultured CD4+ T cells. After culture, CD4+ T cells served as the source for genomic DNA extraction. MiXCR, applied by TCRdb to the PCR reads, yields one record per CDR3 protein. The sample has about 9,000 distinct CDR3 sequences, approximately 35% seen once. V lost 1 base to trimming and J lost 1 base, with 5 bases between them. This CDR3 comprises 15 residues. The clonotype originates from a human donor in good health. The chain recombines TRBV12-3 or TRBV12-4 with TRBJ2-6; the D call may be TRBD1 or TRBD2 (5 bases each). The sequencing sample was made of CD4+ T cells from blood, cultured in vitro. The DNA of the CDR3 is TGTGCCAGCAGTTTAGGGGGGTCTGGGGCCAACGTCCTGACTTTC. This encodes CASSLGGSGANVLTF.